The source of this TCR beta chain is a study of lymphopenia after photon versus proton radiotherapy. Only one count was recorded for this clone. The antigen is unknown. Trimming took 7 bases from V and 1 from J; bases not matched to a gene: 7. This CDR3 has 15 amino acids. Germline V gene sequence: CDR1 SNHLY, CDR2 FYNNEI. Whole-study findings and limits: A bigger post-nadir fall in TCR diversity correlated inversely with survival time in deceased patients. Better survival with proton therapy was suggested as possible, not demonstrated. Proton therapy kept repertoires fairly stable, unlike photons, which gained effector/memory cells.

TCRdb keeps only in-frame clones here, not all; method: immunoSEQ multiplex PCR. Of almost 25,000 clones in the sample, 65% to 85% are singletons; the top ten hold about 20%. The sample here was peripheral blood, taken from a patient treated with proton-based radiotherapy. This chain connects TRBV2 to TRBJ2-4, with 7 bases fitting TRBD1. This TCR derives from a woman aged 70 to 79 with pancreatic cancer. CDR3 in amino acids: CASTLDRVAKNIQYF. Here the CDR3 DNA reads TGTGCCAGCACCCTCGACAGGGTGGCCAAAAACATTCAGTACTTC. Variable domain in full (rest from reference TRBV2 and TRBJ2-4): EPEVTQTPSHQVTQMGQEVILRCVPISNHLYFYWYRQILGQKVEFLVSFYNNEISEKSEIFDDQFSVERPDGSNFTLKIRSTKLEDSAMYFCASTLDRVAKNIQYFGAGTRLSVL.